The 8 T cell receptor beta chains given below trace back to one sample, sequenced in a study of tumor-infiltrating lymphocytes in primary liver carcinoma. The source material, roughly 20-31 mg of unsorted bulk tissue, was used to co-extract RNA and DNA. cDNA specific to TCR beta was made from approximately 0.55 ug of total RNA, with a constant-region primer employed for priming. Libraries covering TCR beta were generated through three nested multiplex PCR rounds (using a slightly modified ARM-PCR). The first two PCR rounds, approximately 10 cycles each, used TRBV1-TRBV30 forward primers and a C-beta reverse primer. TCRdb fed the multiplex PCR reads into MiXCR, producing one record per CDR3 protein. Among 110,000 or so distinct CDR3 sequences listed, approximately 80% were seen once. The sequenced sample consisted of liver tumor tissue from sampling region 3. The subset here: tumor region T3, left-lateral pole. These receptor sequences come from a man aged 40-50 years with primary liver carcinoma and hepatitis B virus infection.

About this clonotype: The junction and the germline gene differ at one end; a read error may be behind it. This chain joins TRBV29-1 and TRBJ1-1; D is ambiguous. Germline CDR1 is SQVTM and CDR2 is ANQGSEA. The CDR3 is made up of 15 amino acids. The DNA of the CDR3 is TGTAGTGTTCGGGCGGGGTGGGGAATGAACGCTGAAGCTTTCTTT. Its protein is CSVRAGWGMNAEAFF.

Comments on this clonotype: With a much larger clone just one base away, this may be a read error. The chain employs TRBV2 and TRBJ2-1; 10 nucleotides line up with TRBD2. The CDR3 spans 18 residues. After removal of 2 bases from V and 6 bases from J, the junction contained 13 bases not matched to a gene. Germline CDR1 reads SNHLY; CDR2 reads FYNNEI. The chain's CDR3 is CASSETAGGPSHINEQFF. CDR3 nucleotides: TGTGCCAGCAGTGAAACAGCGGGAGGGCCCTCGCACATCAATGAGCAGTTCTTC.

The V and J genes are TRBV5-1 and TRBJ2-3; D ambiguous. The CDR3 covers 14 residues. Germline V CDR1 and CDR2: SGHRS, YFSETQ. V gave up 6 bases and J gave up 6 bases, with 17 bases separating them. CDR3 DNA: TGCGCCAGCAACTTTAATTACAGTTCGGATACGCAGTATTTT. Amino acid sequence: CASNFNYSSDTQYF.

Of note for this clonotype: The conserved phenylalanine or tryptophan is not found at the CDR3 terminus, so this likely reflects a read error. V and J are TRBV5-5 and TRBJ1-1; 11 bases align to TRBD1. The germline gives CDR1 SGHKS, CDR2 YYEKEE (reference sequence). CDR3 length: 15 amino acids. V was pared by 5 bases and J by 5 bases, with 8 bases of the junction left unmatched. Written as DNA, the CDR3 is TGTGCCAGCAGGTTGTTCGGGACAGGGGGTACTGAAGCTTTCTTA. This encodes CASRLFGTGGTEAFL.

This clonotype has only a few counts. The junction differs from germline at one of its ends, possibly a read error. The V call is TRBV10-3, the J call TRBJ2-5; TRBD1 agrees at 9 bases. The CDR3 has 15 amino acids. Germline CDR1 ENHRY, CDR2 SYGVKD. The CDR3 coding sequence is TGTGTCATCAGTACCGTTACAGGGGGCCAAGCGACCCAGTACTTC. Residues: CVISTVTGGQATQYF.

This chain joins TRBV6-1 and TRBJ1-5; TRBD1 agrees at 8 bases. CDR3 size: 16 residues. After removal of 4 bases from V and 13 bases from J, the junction contained 18 bases not matched to a gene. Germline V gives CDR1 MNHNS, CDR2 SASEGT. CDR3 in amino acids: CASSGRQGLINLPQHF. In DNA, the CDR3 is TGTGCCAGCAGTGGAAGACAGGGGTTGATCAATCTGCCTCAGCATTTT.

The gene calls are TRBV12-3 or TRBV12-4 and TRBJ2-1, with 10 bases matching TRBD2. After removal of 6 bases from V and 13 bases from J, the junction contained 18 bases not matched to a gene. The CDR3 loop spans 16 amino acids. CDR3: CASSLLGSGRGNVQFF. The DNA of the CDR3 is TGTGCCAGCAGCCTTCTAGGGAGCGGGAGGGGAAATGTACAGTTCTTC.

This chain links TRBV4-2 with TRBJ2-3; 8 bases map to TRBD2. Germline CDR1 and CDR2: LGHNA and YNFKEQ. V lost 10 bases, J lost 8 bases, and 20 bases stayed unmatched. The CDR3 is 16 amino acids. CDR3 sequence (DNA): TGTGCCAACATCCAGGATTTGGGGACTAGGGGCGGTACGCAGTATTTT. Its protein is CANIQDLGTRGGTQYF.